This T cell receptor beta chain came from a study of response to subunit inactivated influenza vaccine. General study results and limits: The authors put forward the suggestion that each seasonal influenza vaccination may bring in only a limited number of new T cells.

MiXCR was run by TCRdb on the RT-PCR reads, yielding one entry per CDR3 protein. The sample includes hundreds of thousands of distinct CDR3 sequences, 12% to 15% seen only once; the top ten take around 7.6%. Germline CDR1 is MNHNS and CDR2 is SASEGT. J lost 5 bases, V lost 5 bases, and 7 bases had no gene match. CDR3 length: 14 amino acids. On this clonotype: Its antigen is not known.

The chain employs TRBV6-1 and TRBJ1-1; TRBD1 agrees at 8 bases. The sequenced sample was PBMCs from blood, obtained about 14 days before vaccination. The TCR sequence derives from a man over 45 who received an inactivated influenza vaccine. The CDR3 protein is CASSPAGGWTEAFF. The CDR3 DNA sequence: TGTGCCAGCAGTCCCGCAGGGGGCTGGACTGAAGCTTTCTTT.